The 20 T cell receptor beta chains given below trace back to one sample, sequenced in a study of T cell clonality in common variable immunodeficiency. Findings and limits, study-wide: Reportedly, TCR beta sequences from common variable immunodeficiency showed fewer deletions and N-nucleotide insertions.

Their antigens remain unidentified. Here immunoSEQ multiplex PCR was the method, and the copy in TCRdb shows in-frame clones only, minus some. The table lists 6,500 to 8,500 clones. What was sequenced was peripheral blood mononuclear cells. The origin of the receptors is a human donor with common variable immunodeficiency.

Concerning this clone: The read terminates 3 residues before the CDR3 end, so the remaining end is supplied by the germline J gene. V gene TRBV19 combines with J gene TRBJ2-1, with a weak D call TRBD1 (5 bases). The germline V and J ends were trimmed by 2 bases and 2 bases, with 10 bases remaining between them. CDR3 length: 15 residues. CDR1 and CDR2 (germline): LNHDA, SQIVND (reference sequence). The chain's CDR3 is CASSINTGPYNEQFF. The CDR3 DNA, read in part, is TGTGCCAGTAGTATAAATACAGGTCCCTACAATGAG.

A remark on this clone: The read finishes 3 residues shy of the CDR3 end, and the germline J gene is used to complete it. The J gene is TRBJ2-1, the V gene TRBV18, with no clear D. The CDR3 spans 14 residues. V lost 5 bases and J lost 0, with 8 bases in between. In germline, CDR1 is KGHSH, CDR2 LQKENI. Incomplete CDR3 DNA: TGTGCCAGCTCATCCCCCAGCTCCTACAATGAG. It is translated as CASSSPSSYNE. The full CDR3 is CASSSPSSYNEQFF.

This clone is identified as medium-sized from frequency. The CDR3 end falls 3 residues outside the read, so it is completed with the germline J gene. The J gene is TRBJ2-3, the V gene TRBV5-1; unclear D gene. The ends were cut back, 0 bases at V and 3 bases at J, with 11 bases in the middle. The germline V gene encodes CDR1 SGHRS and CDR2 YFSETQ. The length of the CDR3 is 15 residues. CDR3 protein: CASSLESSRTDTQYF. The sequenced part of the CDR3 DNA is TGCGCCAGCAGCTTGGAATCGTCTAGGACAGATACG.

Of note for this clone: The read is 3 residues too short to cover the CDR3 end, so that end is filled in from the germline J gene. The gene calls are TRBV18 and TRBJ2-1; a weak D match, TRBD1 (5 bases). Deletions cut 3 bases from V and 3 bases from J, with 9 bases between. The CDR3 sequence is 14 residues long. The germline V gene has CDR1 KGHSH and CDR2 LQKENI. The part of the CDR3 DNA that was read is TGTGCCAGCTCACCGCAGGGAAACTACAATGAG. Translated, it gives CASSPQGNYNE. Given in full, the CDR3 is CASSPQGNYNEQFF.

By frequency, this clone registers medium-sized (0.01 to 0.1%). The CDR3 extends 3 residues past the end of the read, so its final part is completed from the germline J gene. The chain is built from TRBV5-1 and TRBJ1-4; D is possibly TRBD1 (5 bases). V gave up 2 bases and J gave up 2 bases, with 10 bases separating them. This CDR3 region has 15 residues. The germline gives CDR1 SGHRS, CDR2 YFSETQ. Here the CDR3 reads CASSFGGTTNEKLFF. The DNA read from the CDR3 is TGCGCCAGCAGCTTCGGGGGGACGACTAATGAAAAA.

The CDR3: CASSFGGVYGYTF. Partial CDR3 DNA: TGTGCCAGCAGCTTCGGGGGAGTCTATGGC. This chain links TRBV7-9 with TRBJ1-2, with D maybe TRBD1 (5 bases). The CDR3 end lies 3 residues beyond the end of the read and is filled in from the germline J gene. CDR1 and CDR2 from the germline V gene are SEHNR and FQNEAQ (reference sequence). CDR3 length: 13 amino acids. The V gene lost 3 bases and the J gene lost 4 bases, with 9 bases spanning the gap.

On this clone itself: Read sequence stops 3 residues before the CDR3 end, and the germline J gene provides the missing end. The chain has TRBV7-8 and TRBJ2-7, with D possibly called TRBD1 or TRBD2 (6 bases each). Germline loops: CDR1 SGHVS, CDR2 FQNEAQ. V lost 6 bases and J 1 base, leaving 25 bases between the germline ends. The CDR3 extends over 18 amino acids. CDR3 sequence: CASSPRWGRGTKSYEQYF. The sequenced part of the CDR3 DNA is TGTGCCAGCAGTCCCCGGTGGGGCCGCGGGACAAAATCCTACGAG. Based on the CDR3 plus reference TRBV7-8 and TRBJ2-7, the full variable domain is GAGVSQSPRYKVAKRGQDVALRCDPISGHVSLFWYQQALGQGPEFLTYFQNEAQLDKSGLPSDRFFAERPEGSVSTLKIQRTQQEDSAVYLCASSPRWGRGTKSYEQYFGPGTRLTVT.

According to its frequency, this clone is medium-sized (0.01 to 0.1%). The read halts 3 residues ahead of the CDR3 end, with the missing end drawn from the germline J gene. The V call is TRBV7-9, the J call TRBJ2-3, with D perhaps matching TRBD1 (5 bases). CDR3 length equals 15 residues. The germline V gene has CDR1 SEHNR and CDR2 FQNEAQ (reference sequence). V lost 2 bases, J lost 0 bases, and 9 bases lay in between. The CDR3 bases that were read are TGTGCCAGCAGCTTAATGGGGCCTAGCACAGATACG. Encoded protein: CASSLMGPSTDT. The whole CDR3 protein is CASSLMGPSTDTQYF.

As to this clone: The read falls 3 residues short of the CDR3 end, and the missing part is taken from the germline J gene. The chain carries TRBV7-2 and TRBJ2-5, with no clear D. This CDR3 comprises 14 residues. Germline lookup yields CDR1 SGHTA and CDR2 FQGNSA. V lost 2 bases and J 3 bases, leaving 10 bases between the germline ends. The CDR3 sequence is CASSLLSAEETQYF. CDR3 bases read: TGTGCCAGCAGCTTATTAAGCGCGGAAGAGACC.

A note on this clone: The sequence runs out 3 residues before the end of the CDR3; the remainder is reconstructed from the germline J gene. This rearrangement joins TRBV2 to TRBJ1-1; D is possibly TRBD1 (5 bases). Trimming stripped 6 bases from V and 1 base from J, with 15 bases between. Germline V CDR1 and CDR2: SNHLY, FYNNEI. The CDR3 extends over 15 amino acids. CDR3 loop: CASRGRSGGNTEAFF. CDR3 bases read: TGTGCCAGCAGAGGTAGGAGCGGGGGGAACACTGAA. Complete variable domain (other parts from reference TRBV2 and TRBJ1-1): EPEVTQTPSHQVTQMGQEVILRCVPISNHLYFYWYRQILGQKVEFLVSFYNNEISEKSEIFDDQFSVERPDGSNFTLKIRSTKLEDSAMYFCASRGRSGGNTEAFFGQGTRLTVV.

CDR3 bases read: TGTGCCAGCTCACCTTTGACAGGGAATCAGCCC. Its translation is CASSPLTGNQP. The CDR3 in its entirety is CASSPLTGNQPQHF. The chain links TRBV18 to TRBJ1-5; 7 nucleotides agree with TRBD1. Read data end 3 residues before the CDR3 end; the end is taken from the germline J gene. Trimming took 3 bases from V and 4 from J; bases not matched to a gene: 3. The germline gives CDR1 KGHSH, CDR2 LQKENI. The CDR3 runs to 14 residues.

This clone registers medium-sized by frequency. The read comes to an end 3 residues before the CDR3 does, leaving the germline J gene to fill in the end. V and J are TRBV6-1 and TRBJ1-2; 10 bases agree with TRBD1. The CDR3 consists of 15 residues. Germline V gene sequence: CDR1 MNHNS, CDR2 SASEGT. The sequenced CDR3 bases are TGTGCCAGCAGTGTCCTGGGACAGGGGATAGGAGGC. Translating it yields CASSVLGQGIGG. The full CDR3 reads CASSVLGQGIGGYTF.

The chain's CDR3 is CASSGFGAGGMNEQFF. The part of the CDR3 DNA that was read is TGTGCCAGCAGTGGATTCGGAGCGGGAGGAATGAATGAG. This chain connects TRBV2 to TRBJ2-1; 9 bases map to TRBD2. The CDR3 is cut off 3 residues early in the read; its end comes from the germline J gene. This CDR3 contains 16 residues. J was trimmed by 7 bases and V by 4 bases; bases with no gene match: 11. Germline loops: CDR1 SNHLY, CDR2 FYNNEI.

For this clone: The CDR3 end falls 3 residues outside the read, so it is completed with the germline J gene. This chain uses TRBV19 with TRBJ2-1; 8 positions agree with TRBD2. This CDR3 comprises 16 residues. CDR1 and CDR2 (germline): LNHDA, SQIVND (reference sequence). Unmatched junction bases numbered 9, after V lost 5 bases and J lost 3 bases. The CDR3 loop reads CASSPGGGASYNEQFF. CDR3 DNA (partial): TGTGCCAGTAGTCCCGGGGGGGGAGCGAGCTACAATGAG.

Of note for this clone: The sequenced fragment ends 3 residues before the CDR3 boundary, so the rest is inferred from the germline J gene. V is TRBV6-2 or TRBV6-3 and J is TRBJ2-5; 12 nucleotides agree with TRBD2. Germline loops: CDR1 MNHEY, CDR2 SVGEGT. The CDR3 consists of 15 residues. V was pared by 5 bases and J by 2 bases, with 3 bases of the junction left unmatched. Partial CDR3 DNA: TGTGCCAGCAGTCCTAGCGGGGGGGGACAAGAGACC. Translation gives CASSPSGGGQET. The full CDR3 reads CASSPSGGGQETQYF.

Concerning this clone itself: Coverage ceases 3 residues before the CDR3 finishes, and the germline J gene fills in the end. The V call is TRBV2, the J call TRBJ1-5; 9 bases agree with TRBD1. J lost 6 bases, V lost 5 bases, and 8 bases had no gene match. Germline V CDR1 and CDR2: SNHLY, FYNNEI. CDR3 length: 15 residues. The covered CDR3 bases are TGTGCCAGCAGTCGGGACAGGGTAACGAGTCAGCCC. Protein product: CASSRDRVTSQP. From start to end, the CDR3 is CASSRDRVTSQPQHF. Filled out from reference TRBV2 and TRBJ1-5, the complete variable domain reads EPEVTQTPSHQVTQMGQEVILRCVPISNHLYFYWYRQILGQKVEFLVSFYNNEISEKSEIFDDQFSVERPDGSNFTLKIRSTKLEDSAMYFCASSRDRVTSQPQHFGDGTRLSIL.

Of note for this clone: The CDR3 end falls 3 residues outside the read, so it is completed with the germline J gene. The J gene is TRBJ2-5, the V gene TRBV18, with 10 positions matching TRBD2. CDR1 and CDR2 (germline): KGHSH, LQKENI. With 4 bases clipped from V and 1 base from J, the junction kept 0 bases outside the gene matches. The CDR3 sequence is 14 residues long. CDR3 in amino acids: CASSRTSGQETQYF. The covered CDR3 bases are TGTGCCAGCTCACGGACTAGCGGCCAAGAGACC.

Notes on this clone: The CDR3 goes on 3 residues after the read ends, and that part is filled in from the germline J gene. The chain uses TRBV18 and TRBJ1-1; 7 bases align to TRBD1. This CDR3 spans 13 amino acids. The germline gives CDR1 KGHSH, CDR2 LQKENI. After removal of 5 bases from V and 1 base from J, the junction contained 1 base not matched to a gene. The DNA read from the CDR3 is TGTGCCAGCTCAGGGGACAGGAACACTGAA. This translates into CASSGDRNTE. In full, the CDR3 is CASSGDRNTEAFF.

The sequenced CDR3 bases are TGTGCCAGCAGCTCTCAGGGCAGGGGTAAAGAGACC. This gives the protein CASSSQGRGKET. In full, the CDR3 is CASSSQGRGKETQYF. V and J are TRBV7-9 and TRBJ2-5; D is possibly TRBD1 (6 bases). The CDR3 end lies 3 residues beyond the end of the read and is filled in from the germline J gene. Germline V gene sequence: CDR1 SEHNR, CDR2 FQNEAQ (reference sequence). V was pared by 4 bases and J by 3 bases, with 15 bases between. There are 15 residues in the CDR3.

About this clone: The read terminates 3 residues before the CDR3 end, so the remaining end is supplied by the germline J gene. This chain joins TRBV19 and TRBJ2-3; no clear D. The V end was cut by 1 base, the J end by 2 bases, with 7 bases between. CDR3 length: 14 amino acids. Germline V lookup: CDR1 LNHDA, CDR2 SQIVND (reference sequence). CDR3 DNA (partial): TGTGCCAGTAGTATAGGTCAAATCACAGATACG. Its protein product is CASSIGQITDT. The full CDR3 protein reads CASSIGQITDTQYF. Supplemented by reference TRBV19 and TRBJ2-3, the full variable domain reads DGGITQSPKYLFRKEGQNVTLSCEQNLNHDAMYWYRQDPGQGLRLIYYSQIVNDFQKGDIAEGYSVSREKKESFPLTVTSAQKNPTAFYLCASSIGQITDTQYFGPGTRLTVL.